This TCR beta chain comes out of a study of blood T cell repertoires in COVID-19. The table came from immunoSEQ multiplex PCR; TCRdb's copy has only in-frame clones and leaves some out. Here the sample spans fewer than 250,000 clones, 80% to 90% being singletons. Participants were aged about 18 to 90 years, lived in 24 US areas, and enrolled virtually. Participants classified as exposed had met a COVID-19 case within 2 weeks before study entry. The receptor comes from a woman aged 40 to 49 who had been exposed to COVID-19. Input material: PBMCs or T cells enriched from blood (not recorded which).

The CDR3 here is CASSSPRGSYNEQFF. CDR3 coding DNA: TGTGCCAGCAGCTCGCCTAGGGGCTCCTACAATGAGCAGTTCTTC. This rearrangement joins TRBV7-2 to TRBJ2-1; maybe TRBD1 (5 bases). Germline CDR1 is SGHTA and CDR2 is FQGNSA. CDR3 length: 15 amino acids. The germline V and J ends were trimmed by 4 bases and 0 bases, with 10 bases remaining between them.